This TCR beta chain came from a study of blood T cell repertoires in COVID-19. The CDR3 is 13 residues long. Per germline, CDR1 MNHEY and CDR2 SVGAGI. V shed 5 bases and J 7 bases; nucleotides not matched to a gene: 5. Per the original methods: Estimation of nucleated cell counts was performed using reference gene primer amplification. TCRdb keeps only in-frame clones here, not all; method: immunoSEQ multiplex PCR. The V and J calls and clone size were taken over from that table, and D and trimming were inferred from the DNA. The data hold some 250,000 clones, with 83% observed a single time. This clone was seen once. Other DNA sequences in the sample encode the same CDR3.

Sequences were obtained from peripheral blood. The chain recombines TRBV6-5 with TRBJ1-5; 7 bases map to TRBD1. The receptor was isolated from a man older than 75 with acute or convalescent COVID-19. In nucleotides, the CDR3 is TGTGCCAGCAGTCCCGACAGGGACCAGCCCCAGCATTTT. It is translated as CASSPDRDQPQHF.